The 12 T cell receptor beta chains presented below share a single source sample, sequenced in a study of STAT3 mutations in large granular lymphocyte leukemia. Their specific antigens are unknown. The protocol was immunoSEQ multiplex PCR, while the TCRdb copy is restricted to in-frame clones and leaves out a portion. The sample records over 30,000 clones, approximately 91% being singletons. Notes on the study in general: Every T-cell large granular lymphocyte leukemia patient had at least one immunodominant TCR beta clonotype.

The sample consisted of PBMCs. These receptor sequences come from a human donor with T large granular lymphocyte leukemia. Some clones in this sample may be carry-over from other donors' samples.

This rearrangement joins TRBV5-6 to TRBJ1-2; D unclear. Germline CDR1 and CDR2: SGHDT and YYEEEE. Trimming cost V 1 base and J 8 bases, with 6 bases left between them. The CDR3 length is 11 residues. CDR3 bases: TGTGCCAGCAGCTTGTCCTCCGGCTACACCTTC. This encodes CASSLSSGYTF.

This clone turned up a few times. The gene calls are TRBV11-2 and TRBJ2-3; D is ambiguous. This CDR3 comprises 12 residues. The germline V gene encodes CDR1 SGHAT and CDR2 FQNNGV. Trimming shortened V by 5 bases and J by 3 bases, and 6 bases separated the two germline ends. CDR3 sequence: CASSPSTDTQYF. In DNA form, the CDR3 reads TGTGCCAGCAGCCCTAGTACAGATACGCAGTATTTT. Drawing the rest from reference TRBV11-2 and TRBJ2-3, the complete variable domain is EAGVAQSPRYKIIEKRQSVAFWCNPISGHATLYWYQQILGQGPKLLIQFQNNGVVDDSQLPKDRFSAERLKGVDSTLKIQPAKLEDSAVYLCASSPSTDTQYFGPGTRLTVL.

V gene TRBV5-4 combines with J gene TRBJ2-4; 7 bases are shared with TRBD1. There are 16 residues in the CDR3. The V and J ends lost 4 bases and 1 base, in that order; junction bases with no gene match: 8. Germline lookup yields CDR1 SGHNT and CDR2 YYREEE (reference sequence). CDR3 protein: CASSQTGAGAKNIQYF. CDR3 DNA sequence: TGTGCCAGCAGCCAAACAGGGGCTGGGGCCAAAAACATTCAGTACTTC.

The genes are TRBV15 and TRBJ1-1; no clear D. The CDR3 runs to 14 residues. CDR1 is LNHNV and CDR2 is YYDKDF in the germline V gene (reference sequence). V lost 2 bases and J 4 bases, leaving 11 bases between the germline ends. For the CDR3, the DNA is TGTGCCACCAGCAGAAAAACATGGGCCACTGAAGCTTTCTTT. Its protein is CATSRKTWATEAFF. Variable domain in full (rest from reference TRBV15 and TRBJ1-1): DAMVIQNPRYQVTQFGKPVTLSCSQTLNHNVMYWYQQKSSQAPKLLFHYYDKDFNNEADTPDNFQSRRPNTSFCFLDIRSPGLGDTAMYLCATSRKTWATEAFFGQGTRLTVV.

The genes are TRBV30 and TRBJ1-4, with 8 positions matching TRBD1. CDR1 and CDR2 (germline): GTSNPN, SVGIG (reference sequence). V lost 2 bases, J lost 7 bases, and 3 bases stayed unmatched. This CDR3 has 13 amino acids. CDR3 coding DNA: TGTGCCTGGAGTACCGGGACAGGTGAAAAACTGTTTTTT. Protein product: CAWSTGTGEKLFF.

The chain recombines TRBV4-2 with TRBJ2-1; D is possibly TRBD2 (5 bases). This CDR3 region has 12 residues. Germline V gives CDR1 LGHNA, CDR2 YNFKEQ. Deletions cut 1 base from V and 9 bases from J, with 7 bases between. CDR3: CASSQVEGEQFF. The CDR3 DNA reads TGTGCCAGCAGCCAAGTTGAGGGTGAGCAGTTCTTC.

The chain combines TRBV7-9 with TRBJ2-2; 11 nucleotides agree with TRBD2. The CDR3 loop spans 16 amino acids. CDR1 and CDR2 from the germline V gene are SEHNR and FQNEAQ (reference sequence). J gave up 0 bases and V 5 bases, and 2 bases lay outside the gene matches. The DNA of the CDR3 is TGTGCCAGCAGCAGACTAGCGGGAACGAACACCGGGGAGCTGTTTTTT. Translated: CASSRLAGTNTGELFF.

The DNA for the CDR3 is TGTGCCATCAGTCCTGAGAGCGGGAGCTATGGCTACACCTTC. It yields the protein CAISPESGSYGYTF. The chain combines TRBV10-3 with TRBJ1-2; no clear D. This CDR3 is built from 14 residues. CDR1 ENHRY and CDR2 SYGVKD come from the germline V gene. Trimming removed 5 bases from V and 4 bases from J, with 14 bases in between.

The gene calls are TRBV27 and TRBJ2-7, with a tentative D call TRBD1 (6 bases). CDR1 and CDR2 (germline): MNHEY, SMNVEV (reference sequence). The CDR3 is 13 residues long. Trimming took 6 bases from V and 2 from J, leaving 11 bases between them. CDR3 in amino acids: CASRQGRAYEQYF. DNA for the CDR3: TGTGCCAGCAGACAGGGCAGAGCCTACGAGCAGTACTTC.

This clone was seen only once. The V call is TRBV19, the J call TRBJ2-4; D possibly corresponds to TRBD1 (6 bases). V was trimmed by 10 bases and J by 0 bases, leaving 16 bases between them. The CDR3 contains 15 residues. Looked up from germline, CDR1 is LNHDA and CDR2 is SQIVND (reference sequence). The CDR3 DNA follows: TGTGCCACTCAACCAGGGGTTTCAGCCAAAAACATTCAGTACTTC. Protein product: CATQPGVSAKNIQYF.

The chain links TRBV27 to TRBJ1-5, with D perhaps matching TRBD1 (5 bases). V shed 0 bases and J shed 7 bases, with 10 bases lying between them. Germline CDR1 MNHEY, CDR2 SMNVEV (reference sequence). CDR3 length equals 14 residues. The CDR3 is CASSLSGDGQPQHF. DNA for the CDR3: TGTGCCAGCAGTTTATCAGGGGACGGGCAGCCCCAGCATTTT.

CDR3 sequence: CASSEQETYEQYF. The CDR3 region has the DNA TGCGCCAGCAGCGAACAGGAGACCTACGAGCAGTACTTC. J is TRBJ2-7 and V is TRBV4-3, with a weak D call TRBD1 (5 bases). The V gene's germline CDR1 is LGHNA and CDR2 YSLEER. V was cut by 5 bases and J by 2 bases, with 10 bases left in between. The CDR3 is 13 residues long.